A single T cell receptor beta chain is shown here with its context. This record belongs to a study of blood T cell repertoires in COVID-19. Background on the study: Both acute and convalescent COVID-19 samples were obtained from the United States, Italy and Spain. T cells, B-cell-depleted T cells, or PBMCs provided the cDNA or gDNA that served as material.

CDR1 is LGHNT, CDR2 FRNRAP, per germline. CDR3 length: 13 residues. V lost 7 bases, J lost 2 bases, and 11 bases lay in between. In the original analysis: Researchers report that nucleated cell counts were estimated from reference gene primer amplification. Profiling relied on immunoSEQ multiplex PCR, and the TCRdb table lists in-frame clones only, not all of them. That table is the source of V, J and clone size, and D and trimming were worked out from the DNA. Of about 180,000 clones in the sample, about 87% are singletons; the top ten hold roughly 2.5%. Source material: peripheral blood. The gene calls are TRBV12-5 and TRBJ1-1; D is unresolved. This receptor was identified in a man aged 35-49 years with active or convalescent COVID-19. The CDR3 reads CASAGQSNTEAFF. Here the CDR3 DNA reads TGTGCTAGTGCAGGTCAATCAAACACTGAAGCTTTCTTT. Supplemented by reference TRBV12-5 and TRBJ1-1, the full variable domain reads DARVTQTPRHKVTEMGQEVTMRCQPILGHNTVFWYRQTMMQGLELLAYFRNRAPLDDSGMPKDRFSAEMPDATLATLKIQPSEPRDSAVYFCASAGQSNTEAFFGQGTRLTVV.